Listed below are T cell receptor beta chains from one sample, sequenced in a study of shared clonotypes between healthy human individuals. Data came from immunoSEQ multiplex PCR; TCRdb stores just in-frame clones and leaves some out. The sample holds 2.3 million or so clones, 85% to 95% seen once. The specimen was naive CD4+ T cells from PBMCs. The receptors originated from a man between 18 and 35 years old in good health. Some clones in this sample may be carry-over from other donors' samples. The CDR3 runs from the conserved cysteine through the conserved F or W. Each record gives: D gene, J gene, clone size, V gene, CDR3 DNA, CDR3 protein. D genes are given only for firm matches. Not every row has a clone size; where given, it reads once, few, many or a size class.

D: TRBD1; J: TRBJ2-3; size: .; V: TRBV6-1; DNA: TGTGCCGGATCTCTACAGGGGGCGGAGGCAGATACGCAGTATTTT; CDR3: CAGSLQGAEADTQYF
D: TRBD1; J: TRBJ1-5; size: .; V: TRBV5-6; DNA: TGTGCCAGCAGCTTGTATGGGACAGGACATAGCAATCAGCCCCAGCATTTT; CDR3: CASSLYGTGHSNQPQHF
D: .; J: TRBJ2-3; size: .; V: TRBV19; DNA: TGTGCCAGTAGTGGAAGCGGTGTTACCACAGATACGCAGTATTTT; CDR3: CASSGSGVTTDTQYF
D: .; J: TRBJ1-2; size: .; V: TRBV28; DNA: TGTGCCAGCAGTCCCCCTACTGACCCCAACAGCTATGGCTACACCTTC; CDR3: CASSPPTDPNSYGYTF
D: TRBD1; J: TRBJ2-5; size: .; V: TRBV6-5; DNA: TGTGCCAGCAGCAGACAGGGGGCCCGAGAGACCCAGTACTTC; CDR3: CASSRQGARETQYF
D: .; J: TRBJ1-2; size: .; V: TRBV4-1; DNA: TGCGCCAGCAGCCAAGGGGGCGGGGGGGCTGGCTACACCTTC; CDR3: CASSQGGGGAGYTF
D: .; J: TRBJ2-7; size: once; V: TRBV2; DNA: TGTGCCAGCAGAGAGAGGGCGTTCACAGCCTACGAGCAGTACTTC; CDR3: CASRERAFTAYEQYF
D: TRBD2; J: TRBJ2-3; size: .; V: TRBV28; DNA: TGTGCCAGCAGTTTTCCCTGGACTAGCGGGGCGAGCACAGATACGCAGTATTTT; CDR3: CASSFPWTSGASTDTQYF
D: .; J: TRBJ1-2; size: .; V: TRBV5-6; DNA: TGTGCCAGCAGAGCAAGTTCGGGTTCTGGCTACACCTTC; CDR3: CASRASSGSGYTF
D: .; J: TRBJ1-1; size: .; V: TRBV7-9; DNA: TGTGCCAGCAGCTTAGCGCTAAAACGGAACACTGAAGCTTTCTTT; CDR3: CASSLALKRNTEAFF
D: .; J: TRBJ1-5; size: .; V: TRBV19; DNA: TGTGCCAGTAAACAGGGTGAGGTGGGCAATCAGCCCCAGCATTTT; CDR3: CASKQGEVGNQPQHF
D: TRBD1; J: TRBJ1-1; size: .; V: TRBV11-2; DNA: TGTGCCAGCAGGCGCATGCAAGGGGGCTTTGAAGCTTTCTTT; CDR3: CASRRMQGGFEAFF
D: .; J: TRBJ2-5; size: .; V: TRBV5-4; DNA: TGTGCCAGCAGCCCCGGGCGCGCTAAGGTGACCCAGTACTTC; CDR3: CASSPGRAKVTQYF
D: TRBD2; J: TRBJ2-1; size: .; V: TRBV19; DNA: TGTGCCAGTAGTATAACCGGACTAGCGGGGGACATGAGCTCCTACAATGAGCAGTTCTTC; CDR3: CASSITGLAGDMSSYNEQFF
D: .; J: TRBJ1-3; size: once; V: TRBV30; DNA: TGTGCCTGGAGTTATGACCGCTCCTCTGGAAACACCATATATTTT; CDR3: CAWSYDRSSGNTIYF
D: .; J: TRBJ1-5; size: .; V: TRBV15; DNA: TGTGCCACCAGCAGATGGACAGCGGGCAATCAGCCCCAGCATTTT; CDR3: CATSRWTAGNQPQHF
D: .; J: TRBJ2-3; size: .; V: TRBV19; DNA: TGTGCCAGTAGTATAAAGGTTCACACAGATACGCAGTATTTT; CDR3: CASSIKVHTDTQYF
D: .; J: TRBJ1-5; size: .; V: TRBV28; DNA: TGTGCCAGCAGTTTATATGGGAATCAGCCCCAGCATTTT; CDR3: CASSLYGNQPQHF
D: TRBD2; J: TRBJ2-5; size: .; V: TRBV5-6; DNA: TGTGCCAGCAGCGCGGTTGGCGGGAGGGCCGGGGAGACCCAGTACTTC; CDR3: CASSAVGGRAGETQYF
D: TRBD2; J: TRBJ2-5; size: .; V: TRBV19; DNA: TGTGCCAGTAGGGGACTAGCGGGAGAGGAGACCCAGTACTTC; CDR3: CASRGLAGEETQYF
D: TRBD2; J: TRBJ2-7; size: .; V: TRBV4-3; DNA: TGCGCCAGCAGCCGACCGGGAGGCAGGCGTTCTAGCGGACCCTCCTACGAGCAGTACTTC; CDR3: CASSRPGGRRSSGPSYEQYF
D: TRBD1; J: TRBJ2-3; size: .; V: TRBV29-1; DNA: TGCAGCGTTGATACCCCGCAGGGACAGGGGTCTAGGATATCAGATACGCAGTATTTT; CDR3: CSVDTPQGQGSRISDTQYF
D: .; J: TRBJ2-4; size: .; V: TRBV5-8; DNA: TGTGCCAGCAGCTTGTATAACTCTTTCGCCCTTTTAGCCAAAAACATTCAGTACTTC; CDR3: CASSLYNSFALLAKNIQYF
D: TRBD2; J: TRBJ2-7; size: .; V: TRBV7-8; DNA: TGTGCCAGCAGCAAATCTCGACTAGCGAACGAGCAGTACTTC; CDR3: CASSKSRLANEQYF
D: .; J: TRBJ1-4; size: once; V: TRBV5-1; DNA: TGCGCCAGCAGCCAATCGGGCAACCTGGAAGAAAAACTGTTTTTT; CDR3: CASSQSGNLEEKLFF
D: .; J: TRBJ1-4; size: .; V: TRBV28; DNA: TGTGCCAGCAGTAAAGGGGGGCTAAATGAAAAACTGTTTTTT; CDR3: CASSKGGLNEKLFF
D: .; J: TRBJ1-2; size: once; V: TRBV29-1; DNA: TGCAGCGTTGAGCCGGGATATGGCTACACCTTC; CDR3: CSVEPGYGYTF
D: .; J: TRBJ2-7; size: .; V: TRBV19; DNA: TGTGCCAGCCGATCCTTGGGGGAGACCTACGAGCAGTACTTC; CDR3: CASRSLGETYEQYF
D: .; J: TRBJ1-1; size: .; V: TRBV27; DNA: TGTGCCAGCAGTTTTAAAGGGGACACTGAAGCTTTCTTT; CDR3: CASSFKGDTEAFF
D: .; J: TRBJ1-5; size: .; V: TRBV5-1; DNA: TGCGCCAGCAGCTTGGGCCCTCCCGCCGGGGGCAATCAGCCCCAGCATTTT; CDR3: CASSLGPPAGGNQPQHF
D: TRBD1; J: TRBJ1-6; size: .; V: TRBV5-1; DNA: TGCGCCAGCAGAGCCCAGGGGGCTTCGGATTCACCCCTCCACTTT; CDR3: CASRAQGASDSPLHF
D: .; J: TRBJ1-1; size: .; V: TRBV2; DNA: TGTGCCAGCAGCGGCCCAGGGACACCCTACACTGAAGCTTTCTTT; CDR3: CASSGPGTPYTEAFF
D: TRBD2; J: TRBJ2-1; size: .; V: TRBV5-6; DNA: TGTGCCAGCAGCCCCGCAGGACTAGCGGGGTACAATGAGCAGTTCTTC; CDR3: CASSPAGLAGYNEQFF
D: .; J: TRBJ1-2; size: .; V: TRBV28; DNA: TGTGCCAGCAGTCTAACCCAACAGGTAGCTAACTATGGCTACACCTTC; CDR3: CASSLTQQVANYGYTF
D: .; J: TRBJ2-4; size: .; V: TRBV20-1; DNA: TGCAGTGCTAGACAGACCAACATTCAGTACTTC; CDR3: CSARQTNIQYF
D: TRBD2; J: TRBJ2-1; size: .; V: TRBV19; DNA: TGTGCCAGTACCATTAGCGGGAACTCCTACAATGAGCAGTTCTTC; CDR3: CASTISGNSYNEQFF
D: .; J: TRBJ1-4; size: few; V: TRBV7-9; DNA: TGTGCCAGCAGCCAAGTCGGTACAGGGAGGGAAAAACTGTTTTTT; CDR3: CASSQVGTGREKLFF
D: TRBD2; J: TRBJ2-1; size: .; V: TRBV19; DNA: TGTGCCAGTAGTACCCAGCGGGAGGGACTGACAAAGCAGTTCTTC; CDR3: CASSTQREGLTKQFF
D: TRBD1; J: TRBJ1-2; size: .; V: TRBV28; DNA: TGTGCCAGCAGTTGGGGGACAGGCTATGGCTACACCTTC; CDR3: CASSWGTGYGYTF
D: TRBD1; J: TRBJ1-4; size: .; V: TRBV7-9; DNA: TGTGCCAGCAGCCTAGGGACAGGGGCTGAAAAACTGTTTTTT; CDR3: CASSLGTGAEKLFF
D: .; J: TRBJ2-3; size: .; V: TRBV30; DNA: TGTGCCTGGAGTCTAGGGGTTCCCACAGATACGCAGTATTTT; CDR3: CAWSLGVPTDTQYF
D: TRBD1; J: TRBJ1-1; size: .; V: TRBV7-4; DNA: TGTGCCAGCAGCTTATTAAGACAGGGCCTTGAAGCTTTCTTT; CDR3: CASSLLRQGLEAFF
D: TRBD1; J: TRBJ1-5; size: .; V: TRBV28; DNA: TGTGCCAGCAGTACCGGGACAGGGGGCCTAGGGGCCCAGCATTTT; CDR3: CASSTGTGGLGAQHF
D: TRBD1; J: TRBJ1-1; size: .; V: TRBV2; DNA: TGTGCCAGCAGTGGGGGGACAGGGACAAATGAAGCTTTCTTT; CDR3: CASSGGTGTNEAFF
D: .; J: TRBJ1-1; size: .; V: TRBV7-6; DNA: TGTGCCAGCAGCATGGACCGCGGCGGGGACACTGAAGCTTTCTTT; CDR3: CASSMDRGGDTEAFF
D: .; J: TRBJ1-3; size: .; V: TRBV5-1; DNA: TGCGCCAGCAGCCCGAGAGGCGGGAGCTCTGGAAACACCATATATTTT; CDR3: CASSPRGGSSGNTIYF
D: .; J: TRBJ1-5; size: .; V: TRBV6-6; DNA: TGTGCCAGCAGTTACAGGGGGGACAATCAGCCCCAGCATTTT; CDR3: CASSYRGDNQPQHF
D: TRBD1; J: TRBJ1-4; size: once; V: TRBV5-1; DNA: TGCGCCAGCAGCACCCAGACAGGGCGGGGGAATGAAAAACTGTTTTTT; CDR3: CASSTQTGRGNEKLFF
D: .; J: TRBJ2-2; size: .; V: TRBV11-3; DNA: TGTGCCAGCAGCTTAGATGAACGTGGGGAGCTGTTTTTT; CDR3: CASSLDERGELFF
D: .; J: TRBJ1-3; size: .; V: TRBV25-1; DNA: TGTGCCAGCAGTGGAGTACCGGGACGACGGGGGACCATATATTTT; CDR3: CASSGVPGRRGTIYF
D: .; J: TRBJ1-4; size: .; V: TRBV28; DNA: TGTGCCAGCAGTTTTCGGGGGGAAAAACTGTTTTTT; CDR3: CASSFRGEKLFF
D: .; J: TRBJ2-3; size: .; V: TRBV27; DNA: TGTGCCAGCAGTGCGTATAGCACAGATACGCAGTATTTT; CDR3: CASSAYSTDTQYF
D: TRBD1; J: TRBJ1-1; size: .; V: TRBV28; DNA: TGTGCCAGCAGTGAATCGACAGGGTCGAGGGAAGCTTTCTTT; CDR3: CASSESTGSREAFF
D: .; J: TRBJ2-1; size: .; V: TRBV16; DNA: TGTGCCAGCAGCCCAATCGGGGCAGGGACAACCTACAATGAGCAGTTCTTC; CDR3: CASSPIGAGTTYNEQFF
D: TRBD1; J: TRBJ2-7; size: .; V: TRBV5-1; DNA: TGCGCCAGCAGCTTGGCCAGTGTGACAGGGGACGAGCAGTACTTC; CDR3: CASSLASVTGDEQYF
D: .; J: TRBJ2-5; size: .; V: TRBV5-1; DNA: TGCGCCAGCTCCGTAGACTTAGGGGAGACCCAGTACTTC; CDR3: CASSVDLGETQYF
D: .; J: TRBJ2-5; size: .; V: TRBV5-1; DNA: TGCGCCAGCAGCTTGTTCCAACTCCAAGAGACCCAGTACTTC; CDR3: CASSLFQLQETQYF